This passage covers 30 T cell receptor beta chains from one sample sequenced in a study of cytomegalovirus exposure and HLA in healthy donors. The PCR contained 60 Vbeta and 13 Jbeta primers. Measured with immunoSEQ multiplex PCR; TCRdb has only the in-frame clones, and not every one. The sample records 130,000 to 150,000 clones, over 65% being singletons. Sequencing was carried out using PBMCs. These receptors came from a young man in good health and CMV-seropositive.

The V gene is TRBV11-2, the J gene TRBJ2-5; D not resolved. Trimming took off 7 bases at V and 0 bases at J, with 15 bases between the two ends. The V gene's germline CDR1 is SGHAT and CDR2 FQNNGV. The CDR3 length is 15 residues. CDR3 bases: TGTGCCAGCACCTCTTGGGTAGCAGACCAAGAGACCCAGTACTTC. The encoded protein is CASTSWVADQETQYF.

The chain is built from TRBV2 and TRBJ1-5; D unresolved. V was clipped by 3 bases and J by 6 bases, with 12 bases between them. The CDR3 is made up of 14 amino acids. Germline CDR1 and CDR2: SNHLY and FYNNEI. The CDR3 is CASSDSSFGQPQHF. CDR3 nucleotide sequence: TGTGCCAGCAGTGATTCCAGTTTTGGTCAGCCCCAGCATTTT.

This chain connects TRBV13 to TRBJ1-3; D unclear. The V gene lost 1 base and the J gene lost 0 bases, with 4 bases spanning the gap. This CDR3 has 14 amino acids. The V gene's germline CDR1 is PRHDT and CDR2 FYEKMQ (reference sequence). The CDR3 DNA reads TGTGCCAGCAGCTTAGCAGTCTCTGGAAACACCATATATTTT. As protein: CASSLAVSGNTIYF.

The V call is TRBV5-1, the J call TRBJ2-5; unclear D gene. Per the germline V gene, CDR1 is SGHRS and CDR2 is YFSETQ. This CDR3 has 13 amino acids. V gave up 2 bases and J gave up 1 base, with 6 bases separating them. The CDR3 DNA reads TGCGCCAGCAGCTTTGGAGCCCAAGAGACCCAGTACTTC. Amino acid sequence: CASSFGAQETQYF.

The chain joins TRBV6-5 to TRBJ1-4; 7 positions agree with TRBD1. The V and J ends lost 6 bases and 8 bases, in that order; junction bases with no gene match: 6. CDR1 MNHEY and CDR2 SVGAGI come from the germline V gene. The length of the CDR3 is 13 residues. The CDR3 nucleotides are TGTGCCAGCAGGAGAGCAGGGGGAGAAAAACTGTTTTTT. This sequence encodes CASRRAGGEKLFF.

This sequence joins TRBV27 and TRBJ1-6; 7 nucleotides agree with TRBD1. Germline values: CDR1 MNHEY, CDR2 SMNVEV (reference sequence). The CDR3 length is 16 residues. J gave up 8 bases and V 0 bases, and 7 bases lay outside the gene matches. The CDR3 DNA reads TGTGCCAGCAGTTTATCAGGGGGCGAAGGGTATTCACCCCTCCACTTT. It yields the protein CASSLSGGEGYSPLHF.

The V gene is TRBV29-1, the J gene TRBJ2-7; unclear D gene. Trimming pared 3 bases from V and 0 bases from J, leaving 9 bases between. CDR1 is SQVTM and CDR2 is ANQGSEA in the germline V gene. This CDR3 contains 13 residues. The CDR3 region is CSVERLSSYEQYF. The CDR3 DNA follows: TGCAGCGTTGAGCGGCTGAGCTCCTACGAGCAGTACTTC.

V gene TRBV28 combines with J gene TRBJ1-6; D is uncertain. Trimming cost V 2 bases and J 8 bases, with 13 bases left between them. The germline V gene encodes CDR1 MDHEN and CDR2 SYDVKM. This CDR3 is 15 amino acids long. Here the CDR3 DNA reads TGTGCCAGCAGTTTAGGTCGGAGGGCTTATTCACCCCTCCACTTT. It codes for CASSLGRRAYSPLHF.

This CDR3 is CASSSIRVETQYF. The CDR3 bases are TGTGCCAGCAGCTCGATCAGGGTTGAGACCCAGTACTTC. V gene TRBV7-2 combines with J gene TRBJ2-5, with a weak D call TRBD1 (5 bases). Germline lookup yields CDR1 SGHTA and CDR2 FQGNSA. Trimming removed 4 bases from V and 5 bases from J, with 11 bases in between. This CDR3 comprises 13 residues.

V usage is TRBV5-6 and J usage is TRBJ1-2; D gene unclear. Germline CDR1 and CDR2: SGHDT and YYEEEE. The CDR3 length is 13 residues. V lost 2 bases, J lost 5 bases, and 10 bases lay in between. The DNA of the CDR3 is TGTGCCAGCAGCTTCGCGTCAGCGTATGGCTACACCTTC. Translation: CASSFASAYGYTF. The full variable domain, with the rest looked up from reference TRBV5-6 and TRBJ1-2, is DAGVTQSPTHLIKTRGQQVTLRCSPKSGHDTVSWYQQALGQGPQFIFQYYEEEERQRGNFPDRFSGHQFPNYSSELNVNALLLGDSALYLCASSFASAYGYTFGSGTRLTVV.

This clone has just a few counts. The CDR3 coding sequence is TGTGCCAGCAGCGGAACTAGCGGTGGCTACGAGCAGTACTTC. Its translation: CASSGTSGGYEQYF. The chain uses TRBV9 and TRBJ2-7, with 8 bases that match TRBD2. The CDR3 consists of 14 residues. After removal of 3 bases from V and 3 bases from J, the junction contained 5 bases not matched to a gene. Germline V CDR1 and CDR2: SGDLS, YYNGEE.

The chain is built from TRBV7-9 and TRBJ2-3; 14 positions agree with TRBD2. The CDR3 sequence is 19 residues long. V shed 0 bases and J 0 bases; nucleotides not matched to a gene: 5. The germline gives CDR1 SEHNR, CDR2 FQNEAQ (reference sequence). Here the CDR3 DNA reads TGTGCCAGCAGCTTAGCGCGGACTAGCGGGGGGACTAGCACAGATACGCAGTATTTT. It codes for CASSLARTSGGTSTDTQYF.

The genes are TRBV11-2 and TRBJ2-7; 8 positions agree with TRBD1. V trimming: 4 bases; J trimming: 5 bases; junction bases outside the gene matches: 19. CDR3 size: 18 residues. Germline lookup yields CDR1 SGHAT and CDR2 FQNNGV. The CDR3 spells CASSSSGGDKAKGNEQYF. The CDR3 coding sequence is TGTGCCAGCAGCTCCTCAGGGGGCGATAAGGCTAAGGGGAACGAGCAGTACTTC.

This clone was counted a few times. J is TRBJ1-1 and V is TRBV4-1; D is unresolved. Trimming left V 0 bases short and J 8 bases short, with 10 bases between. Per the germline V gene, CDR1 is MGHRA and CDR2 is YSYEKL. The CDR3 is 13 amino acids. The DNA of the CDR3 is TGCGCCAGCAGCCAAGATCTGACCAGGGAAGCTTTCTTT. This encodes CASSQDLTREAFF.

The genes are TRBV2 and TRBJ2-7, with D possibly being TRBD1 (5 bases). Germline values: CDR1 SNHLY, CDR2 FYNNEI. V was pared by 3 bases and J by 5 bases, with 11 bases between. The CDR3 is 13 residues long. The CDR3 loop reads CASSDQGNHEQYF. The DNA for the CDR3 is TGTGCCAGCAGTGATCAGGGAAATCACGAGCAGTACTTC.

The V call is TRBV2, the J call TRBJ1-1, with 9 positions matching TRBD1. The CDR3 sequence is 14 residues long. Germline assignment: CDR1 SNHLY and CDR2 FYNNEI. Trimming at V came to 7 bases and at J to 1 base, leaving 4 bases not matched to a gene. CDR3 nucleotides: TGTGCCAGCATCGGGACAGGGACGAACACTGAAGCTTTCTTT. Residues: CASIGTGTNTEAFF.

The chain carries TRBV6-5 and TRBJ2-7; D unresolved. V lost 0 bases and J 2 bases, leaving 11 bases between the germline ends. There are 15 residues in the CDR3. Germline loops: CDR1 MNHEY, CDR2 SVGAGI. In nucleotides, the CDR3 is TGTGCCAGCAGTTACTCGAGAGTATCCACCTACGAGCAGTACTTC. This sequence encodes CASSYSRVSTYEQYF.

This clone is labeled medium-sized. The CDR3 DNA reads as TGCAGCGTTGTCGGTTGGAGGGAAAATGAAGCTTTCTTT. Translating it yields CSVVGWRENEAFF. The rearrangement uses TRBV29-1 and TRBJ1-1; D remains unclear. Looked up from germline, CDR1 is SQVTM and CDR2 is ANQGSEA. V gave up 4 bases and J gave up 7 bases, with 16 bases separating them. The CDR3 totals 13 residues.

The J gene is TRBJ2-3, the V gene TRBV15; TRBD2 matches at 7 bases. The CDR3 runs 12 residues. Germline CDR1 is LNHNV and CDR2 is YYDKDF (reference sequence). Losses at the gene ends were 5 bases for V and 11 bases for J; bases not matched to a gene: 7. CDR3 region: CATSWDYFGQYF. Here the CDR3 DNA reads TGTGCCACCAGCTGGGACTATTTCGGGCAGTATTTT. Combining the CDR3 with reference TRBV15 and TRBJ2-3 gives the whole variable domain DAMVIQNPRYQVTQFGKPVTLSCSQTLNHNVMYWYQQKSSQAPKLLFHYYDKDFNNEADTPDNFQSRRPNTSFCFLDIRSPGLGDTAMYLCATSWDYFGQYFGPGTRLTVL.

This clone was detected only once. DNA of the CDR3: TGCGCCAGCAGCTTGGATGATGGGCCATCCTACGAGCAGTACTTC. It encodes CASSLDDGPSYEQYF. This rearrangement joins TRBV5-1 to TRBJ2-7; D remains unclear. From germline, CDR1 is SGHRS and CDR2 YFSETQ. V lost 0 bases to trimming and J lost 1 base, with 11 bases between them. The length of the CDR3 is 15 residues.

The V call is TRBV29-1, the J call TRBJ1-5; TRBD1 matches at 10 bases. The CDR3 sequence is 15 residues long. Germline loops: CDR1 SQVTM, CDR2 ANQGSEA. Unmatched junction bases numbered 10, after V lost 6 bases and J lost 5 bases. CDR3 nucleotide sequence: TGCAGCGTCAAAGAAACCGGGACAGGGGATCAGCCCCAGCATTTT. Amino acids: CSVKETGTGDQPQHF.

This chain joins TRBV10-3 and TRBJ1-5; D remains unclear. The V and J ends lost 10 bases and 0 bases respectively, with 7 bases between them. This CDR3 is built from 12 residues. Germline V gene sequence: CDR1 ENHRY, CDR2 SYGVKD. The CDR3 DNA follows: TGTGCCACCCGTAGTAGCAATCAGCCCCAGCATTTT. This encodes CATRSSNQPQHF.

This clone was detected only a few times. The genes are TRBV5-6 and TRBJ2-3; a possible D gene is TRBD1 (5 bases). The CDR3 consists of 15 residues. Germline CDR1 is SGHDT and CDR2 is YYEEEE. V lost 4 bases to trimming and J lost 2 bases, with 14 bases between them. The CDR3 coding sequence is TGTGCCAGCAGCCAAATGGGGCAGGACACAGATACGCAGTATTTT. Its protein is CASSQMGQDTDTQYF.

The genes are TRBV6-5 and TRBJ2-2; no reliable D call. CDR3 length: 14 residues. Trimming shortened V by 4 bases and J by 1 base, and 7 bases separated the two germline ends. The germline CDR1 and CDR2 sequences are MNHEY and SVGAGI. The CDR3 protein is CASSSRRNTGELFF. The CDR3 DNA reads TGTGCCAGCAGTTCTAGAAGGAACACCGGGGAGCTGTTTTTT.

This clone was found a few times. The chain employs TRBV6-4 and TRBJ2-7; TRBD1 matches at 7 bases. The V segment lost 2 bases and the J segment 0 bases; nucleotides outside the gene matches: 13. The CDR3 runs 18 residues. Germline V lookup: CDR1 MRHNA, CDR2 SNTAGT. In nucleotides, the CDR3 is TGTGCCAGCAGTGACCCCCGACAGGGCAAGCCGGACTCCTACGAGCAGTACTTC. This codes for CASSDPRQGKPDSYEQYF.

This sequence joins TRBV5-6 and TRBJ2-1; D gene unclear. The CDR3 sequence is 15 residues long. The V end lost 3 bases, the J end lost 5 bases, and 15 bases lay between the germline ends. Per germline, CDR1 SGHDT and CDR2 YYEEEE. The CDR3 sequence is CASSSPWVRNNEQFF. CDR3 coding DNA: TGTGCCAGCAGCTCTCCTTGGGTCAGGAACAATGAGCAGTTCTTC.

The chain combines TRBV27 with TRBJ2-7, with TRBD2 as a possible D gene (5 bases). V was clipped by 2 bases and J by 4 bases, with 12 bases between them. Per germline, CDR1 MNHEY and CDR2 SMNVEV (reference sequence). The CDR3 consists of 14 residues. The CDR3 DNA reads TGTGCCAGCAGTTTACGGGAAAAGGCTTACGAGCAGTACTTC. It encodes CASSLREKAYEQYF.

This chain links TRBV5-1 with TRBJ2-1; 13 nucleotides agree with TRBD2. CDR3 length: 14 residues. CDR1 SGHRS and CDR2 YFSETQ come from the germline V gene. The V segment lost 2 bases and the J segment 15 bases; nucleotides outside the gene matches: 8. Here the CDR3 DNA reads TGCGCCAGCAGCTTAGGACTAGCGGGAGATCGACTGTTCTTC. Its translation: CASSLGLAGDRLFF. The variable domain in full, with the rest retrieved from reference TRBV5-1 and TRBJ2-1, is KAGVTQTPRYLIKTRGQQVTLSCSPISGHRSVSWYQQTPGQGLQFLFEYFSETQRNKGNFPGRFSGRQFSNSRSEMNVSTLELGDSALYLCASSLGLAGDRLFFGPGTRLTVL.

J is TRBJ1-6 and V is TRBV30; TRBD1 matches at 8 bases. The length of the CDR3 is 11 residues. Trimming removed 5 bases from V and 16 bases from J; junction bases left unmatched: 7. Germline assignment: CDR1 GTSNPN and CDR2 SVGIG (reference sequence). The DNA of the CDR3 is TGTGCCTGGTTTGGGGGGGACAGGCTCCACTTT. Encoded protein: CAWFGGDRLHF.

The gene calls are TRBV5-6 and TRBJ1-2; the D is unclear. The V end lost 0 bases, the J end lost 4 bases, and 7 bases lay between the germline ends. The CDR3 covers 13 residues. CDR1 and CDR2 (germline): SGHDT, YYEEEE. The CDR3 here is CASSLERSYGYTF. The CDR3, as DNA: TGTGCCAGCAGCTTGGAACGCAGCTATGGCTACACCTTC.